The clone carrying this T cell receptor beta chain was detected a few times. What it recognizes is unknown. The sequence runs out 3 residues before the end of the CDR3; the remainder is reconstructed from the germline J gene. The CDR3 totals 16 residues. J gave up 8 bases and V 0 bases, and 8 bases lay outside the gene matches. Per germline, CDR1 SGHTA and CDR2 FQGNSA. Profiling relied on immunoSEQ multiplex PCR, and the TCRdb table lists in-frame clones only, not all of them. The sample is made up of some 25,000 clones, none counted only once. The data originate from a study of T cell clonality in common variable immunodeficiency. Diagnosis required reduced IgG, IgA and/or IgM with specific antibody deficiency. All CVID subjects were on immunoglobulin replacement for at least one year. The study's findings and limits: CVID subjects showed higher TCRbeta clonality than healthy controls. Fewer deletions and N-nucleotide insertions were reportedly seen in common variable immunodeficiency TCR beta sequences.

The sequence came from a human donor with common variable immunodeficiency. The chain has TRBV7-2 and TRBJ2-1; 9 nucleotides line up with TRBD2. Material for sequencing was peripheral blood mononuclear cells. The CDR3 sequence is CASSLAGGLASDEQFF. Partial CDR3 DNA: TGTGCCAGCAGCTTAGCGGGGGGACTAGCATCAGATGAG.